Listed here are 12 T cell receptor beta chains from one sample, sequenced in a study of blood T cell repertoires in COVID-19. Clones were read by immunoSEQ multiplex PCR, and TCRdb kept only the in-frame ones, dropping some. Of around 58,000 clones in the sample, more than 70% were seen once. The sample consisted of PBMCs or T cells enriched from blood (not recorded which). All receptors derive from a woman aged 40 to 50 who had recovered from COVID-19.

This clone was counted a few times. CDR3 sequence (DNA): TGTGCCAGTAGTACGGGGATCAATCAGCCCCAGCATTTT. Residues: CASSTGINQPQHF. The rearrangement links TRBV19 to TRBJ1-5; no clear D gene. The V end was cut by 4 bases, the J end by 3 bases, with 7 bases between. This CDR3 region has 13 residues. CDR1 and CDR2 from the germline V gene are LNHDA and SQIVND (reference sequence).

J is TRBJ2-2 and V is TRBV19, with unresolved D. Trimming pared 6 bases from V and 2 bases from J, leaving 7 bases between. The CDR3 runs 13 residues. Germline loops: CDR1 LNHDA, CDR2 SQIVND (reference sequence). CDR3 DNA: TGTGCCAGTAGGACAAAAAACACCGGGGAGCTGTTTTTT. Amino acid sequence: CASRTKNTGELFF.

The V call is TRBV19, the J call TRBJ1-1, with D possibly TRBD1 on 5 matching bases. V shed 4 bases and J shed 1 base, with 7 bases lying between them. Germline assignment: CDR1 LNHDA and CDR2 SQIVND (reference sequence). CDR3 size: 13 residues. The CDR3, as DNA: TGTGCCAGTAGTAGGGGGGGGAACACTGAAGCTTTCTTT. Its protein product is CASSRGGNTEAFF.

The chain links TRBV19 to TRBJ2-1; possibly TRBD2 for D (6 bases). Trimming removed 1 base from V and 10 bases from J, with 8 bases in between. The CDR3 contains 12 residues. From germline, CDR1 is LNHDA and CDR2 SQIVND (reference sequence). This chain's CDR3 is CASSIGLAEQFF. As DNA, the CDR3 is TGTGCCAGTAGTATAGGCCTAGCGGAGCAGTTCTTC.

The chain couples TRBV9 to TRBJ2-3, with TRBD1 identical over 9 bases. The length of the CDR3 is 15 residues. Germline CDR1 SGDLS, CDR2 YYNGEE. Trimming cost V 1 base and J 2 bases; bases outside gene matches: 2. For the CDR3, the DNA is TGTGCCAGCAGCGTACGGACAGGGGACACAGATACGCAGTATTTT. Residues: CASSVRTGDTDTQYF.

Here the CDR3 reads CASSLDVSGSNYGYTF. DNA for the CDR3: TGCGCCAGCAGCTTGGATGTTAGCGGAAGCAACTATGGCTACACCTTC. The chain links TRBV5-1 to TRBJ1-2; D unresolved. Looked up from germline, CDR1 is SGHRS and CDR2 is YFSETQ. CDR3 length: 16 amino acids. The germline V and J ends were trimmed by 0 bases and 2 bases, with 14 bases remaining between them.

This sequence joins TRBV18 and TRBJ2-6, with D possibly TRBD2 on 6 matching bases. The CDR3 runs 17 residues. Trimming shortened V by 3 bases and J by 0 bases, and 12 bases separated the two germline ends. Germline lookup yields CDR1 KGHSH and CDR2 LQKENI. The CDR3 bases are TGTGCCAGCTCACCTTCCGGAGGGCTCTCTGGGGCCAACGTCCTGACTTTC. Translation gives CASSPSGGLSGANVLTF.

The chain links TRBV27 to TRBJ2-7; 8 bases map to TRBD1. Germline loops: CDR1 MNHEY, CDR2 SMNVEV (reference sequence). Trimming took 5 bases from V and 3 from J; bases not matched to a gene: 3. The CDR3 is 13 amino acids. CDR3: CASSHTGGYEQYF. The CDR3 DNA sequence: TGTGCCAGCAGTCACACAGGGGGCTACGAGCAGTACTTC.

This chain's CDR3 is CASSPPMGQVPEQFF. The CDR3 DNA reads TGTGCCAGCTCACCACCCATGGGACAGGTCCCTGAGCAGTTCTTC. The rearrangement uses TRBV18 and TRBJ2-1; 8 bases agree with TRBD1. The germline V gene encodes CDR1 KGHSH and CDR2 LQKENI. V was pared by 0 bases and J by 9 bases, with 7 bases of the junction left unmatched. The CDR3 totals 15 residues. The full variable domain, its missing parts supplied by reference TRBV18 and TRBJ2-1, is NAGVMQNPRHLVRRRGQEARLRCSPMKGHSHVYWYRQLPEEGLKFMVYLQKENIIDESGMPKERFSAEFPKEGPSILRIQQVVRGDSAAYFCASSPPMGQVPEQFFGPGTRLTVL.

The V gene is TRBV6-5, the J gene TRBJ2-7, with 7 bases fitting TRBD1. CDR3 length: 15 amino acids. V shed 4 bases and J 3 bases; nucleotides not matched to a gene: 9. Germline CDR1 is MNHEY and CDR2 is SVGAGI. CDR3 DNA sequence: TGTGCCAGCAGTTCCGACAGGGCCCTCCTCTACGAGCAGTACTTC. It codes for CASSSDRALLYEQYF.

This clone occurred once. The J gene is TRBJ1-2, the V gene TRBV27; D gene uncertain. The germline gives CDR1 MNHEY, CDR2 SMNVEV (reference sequence). Deletions cut 7 bases from V and 5 bases from J, with 20 bases between. The CDR3 is made up of 15 amino acids. The CDR3 DNA reads TGTGCCAGCACCCGCACGGCCGGGTCCTCGTATGGCTACACCTTC. This sequence encodes CASTRTAGSSYGYTF.

V gene TRBV10-3 combines with J gene TRBJ1-1, with D possibly being TRBD1 (6 bases). The CDR3 consists of 15 residues. The V and J ends lost 6 bases and 4 bases respectively, with 18 bases between them. Germline CDR1 ENHRY, CDR2 SYGVKD. In DNA, the CDR3 is TGTGCCATCAGAACCCTCAGGGGACGAGGCACTGAAGCTTTCTTT. Amino acids: CAIRTLRGRGTEAFF.